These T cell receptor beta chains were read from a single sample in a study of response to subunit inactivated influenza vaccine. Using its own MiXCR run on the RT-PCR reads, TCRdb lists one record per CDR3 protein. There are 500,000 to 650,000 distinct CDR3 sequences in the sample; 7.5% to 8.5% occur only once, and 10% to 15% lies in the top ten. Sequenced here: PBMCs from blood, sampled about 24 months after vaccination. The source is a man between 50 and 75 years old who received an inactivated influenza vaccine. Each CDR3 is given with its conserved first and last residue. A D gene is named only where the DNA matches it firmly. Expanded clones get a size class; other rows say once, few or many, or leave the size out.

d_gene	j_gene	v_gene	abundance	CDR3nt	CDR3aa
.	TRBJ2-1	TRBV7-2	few	TGTGCCAGCAGCACCGGGACTCTTAACAATGAGCAGTTCTTC	CASSTGTLNNEQFF
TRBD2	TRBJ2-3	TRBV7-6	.	TGTGCCAGCAGCTTAAGTAGAGCGGGAGGTGTTTATACGCAGTATTTT	CASSLSRAGGVYTQYF
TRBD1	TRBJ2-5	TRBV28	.	TGTGCCAGCAGCGCGGACAGGGGAGAGACCCAGTACTTC	CASSADRGETQYF
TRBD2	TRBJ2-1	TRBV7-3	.	TGTGCCAGCAGTCAGACTAGCGGGACCTCCTACAATGAGCAGTTCTTC	CASSQTSGTSYNEQFF
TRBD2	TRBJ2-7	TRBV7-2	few	TGTGCCAGCAGCTTCGGACTAGTCTACGAGCAGTACTTC	CASSFGLVYEQYF
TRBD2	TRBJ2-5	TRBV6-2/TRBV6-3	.	TGTGCCAGCAGTTACTCGAACAGCGGGAAGTACTTC	CASSYSNSGKYF
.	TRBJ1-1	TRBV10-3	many	TGTGCCATCAGTGAGTTTCCCCGGGTTACTGAAGCTTTCTTT	CAISEFPRVTEAFF
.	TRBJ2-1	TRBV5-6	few	TGTGCCAGCAGCTTGGGGAGGGGGACTCTTCCTCCCCCAGTCTTC	CASSLGRGTLPPPVF
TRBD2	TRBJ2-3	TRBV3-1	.	TGTGCCAGCAGCCAAGGCGGGGGGGCGGCAGATACGCAGTATTTT	CASSQGGGAADTQYF
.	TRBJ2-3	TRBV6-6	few	TGTGCCAGCAGTTACTCCAGAGCAGATACGCAGTATTTT	CASSYSRADTQYF
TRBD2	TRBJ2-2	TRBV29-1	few	TGCAGCGGAACCGGGACTAGCGATAGAACCGGGGAGCTGTTTTTT	CSGTGTSDRTGELFF
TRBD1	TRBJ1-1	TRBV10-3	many	TGTGCCATCAGCAACGACAGGGCGGCCAACACTGAAGCTTTCTTT	CAISNDRAANTEAFF
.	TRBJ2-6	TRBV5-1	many	TGCGCCAGCAGCTCACAGGGTGCTGGGGCCAACGTCCTGACTTTC	CASSSQGAGANVLTF
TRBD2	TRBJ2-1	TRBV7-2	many	TGTGCCAGCAGCCCAGAGGCGGGGGGGCGCTTCGATGAGCAGTTCTTC	CASSPEAGGRFDEQFF
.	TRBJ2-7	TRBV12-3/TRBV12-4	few	TGTGCCAGCAGTCACCTGAGGACTTTAGCCTACGAGCAGTACTTC	CASSHLRTLAYEQYF
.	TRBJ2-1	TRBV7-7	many	TGTGCCAGCAGCTTAGCGTCGTTTGGTGGCGAGCAGTTCTTC	CASSLASFGGEQFF
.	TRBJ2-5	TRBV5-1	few	TGCGCCAGCAGCTTGCATGAAACTTATAAAGAGACCCAGTACTTC	CASSLHETYKETQYF
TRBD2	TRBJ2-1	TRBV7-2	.	TGTGCCAGCAGCCGTAGCGGGAGGGACAATGAGCAGTTCTTC	CASSRSGRDNEQFF
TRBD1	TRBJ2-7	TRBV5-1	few	TGCGCCAGCAGCTTGGCCGGGACAGGGGTCTCCTACGAGCAGTACTTC	CASSLAGTGVSYEQYF
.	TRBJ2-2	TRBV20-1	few	TGCAGTGCTAGGCGGCAGGAGAACACCGGGGAGCTGTTTTTT	CSARRQENTGELFF
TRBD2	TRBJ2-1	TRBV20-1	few	TGCAGTGCTAGTCCGACTAGCGGGAGACTTAGACATGAGCAGTTCTTC	CSASPTSGRLRHEQFF
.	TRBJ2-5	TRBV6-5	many	TGTGCCAGCAGTTACTTCAAGGCAGGGAGAAAGGAGACCCAGTACTTC	CASSYFKAGRKETQYF
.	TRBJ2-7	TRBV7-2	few	TGTGCCAGCAGTCGGCACCAGGGTCCCTACGAGCAGTACTTC	CASSRHQGPYEQYF
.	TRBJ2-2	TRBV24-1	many	TGTGCCACCAGTAGTCACTTCACCGGGGAGCTGTTTTTT	CATSSHFTGELFF
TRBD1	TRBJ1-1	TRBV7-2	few	TGTGCCAGCGGACCGGACAGGGTCATGAACACTGAAGCTTTCTTT	CASGPDRVMNTEAFF
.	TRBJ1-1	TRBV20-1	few	TGCAGTGCTAGAGATCGTGGCAGCTCGAAGTACACTGAAGCTTTCTTT	CSARDRGSSKYTEAFF
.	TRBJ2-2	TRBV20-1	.	TGCAGTGCTAGTCCCCCAACCGGGGAGCTGTTTTTT	CSASPPTGELFF
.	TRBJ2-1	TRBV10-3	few	TGTGCCATCAACCAACGCCCGGGTAGCTCCTACAATGAGCAGTTCTTC	CAINQRPGSSYNEQFF
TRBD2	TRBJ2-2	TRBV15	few	TGTGCCACCAGCACAAGGACTAGCGGAGCCACCGGGGAGCTGTTTTTT	CATSTRTSGATGELFF
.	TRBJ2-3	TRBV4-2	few	TGTGCCAGCAGCCAAGAGGCCCACTGGTCAGATACGCAGTATTTT	CASSQEAHWSDTQYF
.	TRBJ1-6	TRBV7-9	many	TGTGCCAGCAGCCTGGACCGAGGAAACTTTCCCCTCCACTTT	CASSLDRGNFPLHF
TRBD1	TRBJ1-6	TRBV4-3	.	TGCGCCAGCAGCCAAGGACCGACAGGGAATTCACCCCTCCACTTT	CASSQGPTGNSPLHF
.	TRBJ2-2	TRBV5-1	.	TGCGCCAGCAGCTTGCAAGGGGAAGCCGGGGAGCTGTTTTTT	CASSLQGEAGELFF
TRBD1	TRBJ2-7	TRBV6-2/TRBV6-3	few	TGTGCCAGCAGTTACCGGGACAGGGTCGAGCAGTACTTC	CASSYRDRVEQYF
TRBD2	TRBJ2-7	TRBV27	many	TGTGCCAGCAGTTCGGCTAGCGGGGGTGCCTACGAGCAGTACTTC	CASSSASGGAYEQYF
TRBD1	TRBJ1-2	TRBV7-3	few	TGTGCCAGCAGCCTCCGGACAGGGGCATTAGACGGCTACACCTTC	CASSLRTGALDGYTF
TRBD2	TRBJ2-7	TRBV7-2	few	TGTGCCAGCACCAGGACTAGCGGAGCCTACGAGCAGTACTTC	CASTRTSGAYEQYF
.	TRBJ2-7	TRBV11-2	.	TGTGCCAGCAGCTTAGTATTCGGCCGGACTAAAATTTCCTACGAGCAGTACTTC	CASSLVFGRTKISYEQYF
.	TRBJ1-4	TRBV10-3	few	TGTGCCATCAGTGAGGGGGGGGCTCGAAGTGAAAAACTGTTTTTT	CAISEGGARSEKLFF
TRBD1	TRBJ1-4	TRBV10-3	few	TGTGCCATCAGGGAGGGGGCACGGGAAAAACTGTTTTTT	CAIREGAREKLFF
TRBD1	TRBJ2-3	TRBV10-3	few	TGTGCCATCGGACAGGGGACCACCACAGATACGCAGTATTTT	CAIGQGTTTDTQYF
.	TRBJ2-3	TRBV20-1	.	TGCAGTGCTAGAGTAAGGGGGGGGGCTCCAGATACGCAGTATTTT	CSARVRGGAPDTQYF
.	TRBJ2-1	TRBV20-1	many	TGCAGTGGAATACCCTATAGCGTCCCGGGCAATGAGCAGTTCTTC	CSGIPYSVPGNEQFF
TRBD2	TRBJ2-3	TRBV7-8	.	TGTGCCAGCAGCTCCGGGACTAGCGGGAGCTACGCAGATACGCAGTATTTT	CASSSGTSGSYADTQYF
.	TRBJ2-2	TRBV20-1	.	TGCAGTGCTGCCCCCGGGACACAAAACACCGGGGAGCTGTTTTTT	CSAAPGTQNTGELFF
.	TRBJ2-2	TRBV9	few	TGTGCCAGCAGCGTCGAGGCCACCGGGGAGCTGTTTTTT	CASSVEATGELFF
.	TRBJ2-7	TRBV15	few	TGTGCCACCAGCAGAGAGACACGCCCCAACGAGCAGTACTTC	CATSRETRPNEQYF
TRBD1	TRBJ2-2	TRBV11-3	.	TGTGCCAGCAGCTTTTCGGACAGGGTAGCCGGGGAGCTGTTTTTT	CASSFSDRVAGELFF
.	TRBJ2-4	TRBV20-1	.	TGCAGTGCTAAACCCAAGAGAAAGGAGGGACAGAGAATGTACTTC	CSAKPKRKEGQRMYF
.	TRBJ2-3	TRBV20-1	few	TGCAGTTTATATTGGCCAACAGGCACAGATACGCAGTATTTT	CSLYWPTGTDTQYF
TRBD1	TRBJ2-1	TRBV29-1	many	TGCAGCGTTGATTCAACAGGGGGCAATGAGCAGTTCTTC	CSVDSTGGNEQFF
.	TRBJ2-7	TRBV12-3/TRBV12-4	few	TGTGCCAGCAGTCAGAAGAGGCGCTACGAGCAGTACTTC	CASSQKRRYEQYF
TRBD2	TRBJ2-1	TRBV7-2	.	TGTGCCAGCAGTCGTAGCGGGGGGGCCTACAATGAGCAGTTCTTC	CASSRSGGAYNEQFF
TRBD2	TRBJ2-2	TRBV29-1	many	TGCAGCGTGGAGATACTAGCGGCGAACACCGGGGAGCTGTTTTTT	CSVEILAANTGELFF
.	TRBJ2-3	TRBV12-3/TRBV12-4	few	TGTGCCAGCAGTTTGTGGGGGGCCAGCACAGATACGCAGTATTTT	CASSLWGASTDTQYF
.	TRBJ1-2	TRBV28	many	TGTGCCACCCTCGTTCCCCCCTATGGCTACACCTTC	CATLVPPYGYTF
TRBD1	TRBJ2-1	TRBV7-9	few	TGTGCCAGCAGCACCGGGACAGGGTCATTTAATGAGCAGTTCTTC	CASSTGTGSFNEQFF
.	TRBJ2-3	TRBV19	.	TGTGCCAGTAGTATGACGGGATACAGCACAGATACGCAGTATTTT	CASSMTGYSTDTQYF
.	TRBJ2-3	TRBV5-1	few	TGCGCCAGCAGCCCCGGGGGGCCGTCAGATACGCAGTATTTT	CASSPGGPSDTQYF